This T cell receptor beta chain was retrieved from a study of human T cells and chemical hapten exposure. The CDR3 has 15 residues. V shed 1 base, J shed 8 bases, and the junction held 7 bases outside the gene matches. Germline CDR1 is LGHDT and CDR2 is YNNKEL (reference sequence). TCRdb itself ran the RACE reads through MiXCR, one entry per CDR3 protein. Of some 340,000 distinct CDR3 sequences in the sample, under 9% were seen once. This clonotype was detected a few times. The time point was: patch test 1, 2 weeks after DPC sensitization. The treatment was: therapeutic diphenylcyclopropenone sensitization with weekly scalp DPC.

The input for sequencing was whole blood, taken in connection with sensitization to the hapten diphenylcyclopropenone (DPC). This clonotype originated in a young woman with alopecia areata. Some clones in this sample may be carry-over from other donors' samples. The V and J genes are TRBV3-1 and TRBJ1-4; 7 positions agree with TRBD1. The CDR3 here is CASSQVRQGYEKLFF. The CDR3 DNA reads TGTGCCAGCAGCCAAGTACGACAGGGTTACGAAAAACTGTTTTTT.